This is a list of T cell receptor beta chains from one sample in a study of blood T cell repertoires in COVID-19. Using immunoSEQ multiplex PCR, the repertoire was profiled, and TCRdb retains in-frame clones only, with some absent. Of a few hundred thousand clones listed, 75% to 85% are singletons. Input material: peripheral blood. The receptor set was obtained from an elderly woman with COVID-19, enrolled during active disease. Both conserved end residues are part of each CDR3. The D gene is left open where the match is weak. A clone size is listed for some rows: how often the clone was seen (once, few, many), or a class if it is expanded.

clone_size,d_call,v_call,j_call,cdr3_aa,cdr3_nt
NA,NA,TRBV18,TRBJ2-1,CASSPYNEQFF,TGTGCCAGCTCACCATATAATGAGCAGTTCTTC
NA,TRBD1,TRBV27,TRBJ1-1,CASSQGTGNTEAFF,TGTGCCAGCAGTCAGGGGACAGGGAACACTGAAGCTTTCTTT
NA,TRBD1,TRBV19,TRBJ1-5,CASHRQGSNQPQHF,TGTGCCAGCCACCGACAGGGTTCGAATCAGCCCCAGCATTTT
once,NA,TRBV9,TRBJ2-2,CASSPRGNTGELFF,TGTGCCAGCAGCCCCCGGGGGAACACCGGGGAGCTGTTTTTT
NA,NA,TRBV5-1,TRBJ2-1,CASSLYYDNEQFF,TGCGCCAGCAGCTTGTACTACGACAATGAGCAGTTCTTC
NA,NA,TRBV3-1/TRBV3-2,TRBJ1-2,CASSLADPAVYGYTF,TGTGCCAGCAGCCTCGCTGACCCAGCGGTCTATGGCTACACCTTC
NA,NA,TRBV24-1,TRBJ2-5,CATSPAGRAMQETQYF,TGTGCCACCAGTCCCGCGGGGCGGGCGATGCAAGAGACCCAGTACTTC
NA,TRBD2,TRBV3-1/TRBV3-2,TRBJ2-1,CASSQGLAGHRNEQFF,TGTGCCAGCAGCCAGGGACTAGCGGGGCACCGCAATGAGCAGTTCTTC
NA,NA,TRBV4-2,TRBJ1-3,CASSRDRSSGNTIYF,TGTGCCAGCAGCCGAGACAGGTCCTCTGGAAACACCATATATTTT
many,NA,TRBV12-3/TRBV12-4,TRBJ1-2,CASRGPDYGYTF,TGTGCCAGCAGGGGGCCAGACTATGGCTACACCTTC
NA,TRBD1,TRBV6-2/TRBV6-3,TRBJ2-1,CASSAAGQGAYNEQFF,TGTGCCAGCAGTGCCGCGGGACAGGGGGCCTACAATGAGCAGTTCTTC
NA,NA,TRBV18,TRBJ1-1,CASSPPLNRDGTEAFF,TGTGCCAGCTCACCACCGCTCAACAGGGACGGCACTGAAGCTTTCTTT
NA,NA,TRBV19,TRBJ1-3,CASSIRGSGNTIYF,TGTGCCAGTAGTATTCGAGGGTCTGGAAACACCATATATTTT
NA,TRBD1,TRBV30,TRBJ1-6,CAWTLTGQANSPLHF,TGTGCCTGGACTTTAACGGGACAGGCAAATTCACCCCTCCACTTT
NA,NA,TRBV28,TRBJ1-2,CASSFPGASAGNGYTF,TGTGCCAGCAGTTTCCCTGGGGCCAGTGCAGGGAATGGCTACACCTTC
NA,NA,TRBV10-3,TRBJ1-1,CAMRSLESAEAFF,TGTGCCATGAGATCCTTGGAGAGCGCTGAAGCTTTCTTT
NA,NA,TRBV5-8,TRBJ1-2,CASRNPGANYGYTF,TGTGCCAGCAGAAATCCGGGGGCTAACTATGGCTACACCTTC
NA,TRBD2,TRBV23-1,TRBJ2-7,CASSQPGTSGRSYEQYF,TGCGCCAGCAGTCAACCCGGGACTAGCGGGAGGAGTTACGAGCAGTACTTC
few,NA,TRBV6-5,TRBJ1-4,CASSKEGSLGEKLFF,TGTGCCAGCAGCAAGGAGGGATCTTTGGGTGAAAAACTGTTTTTT
NA,NA,TRBV9,TRBJ1-2,CASSVDGNYGYTF,TGTGCCAGCAGCGTAGACGGGAACTATGGCTACACCTTC